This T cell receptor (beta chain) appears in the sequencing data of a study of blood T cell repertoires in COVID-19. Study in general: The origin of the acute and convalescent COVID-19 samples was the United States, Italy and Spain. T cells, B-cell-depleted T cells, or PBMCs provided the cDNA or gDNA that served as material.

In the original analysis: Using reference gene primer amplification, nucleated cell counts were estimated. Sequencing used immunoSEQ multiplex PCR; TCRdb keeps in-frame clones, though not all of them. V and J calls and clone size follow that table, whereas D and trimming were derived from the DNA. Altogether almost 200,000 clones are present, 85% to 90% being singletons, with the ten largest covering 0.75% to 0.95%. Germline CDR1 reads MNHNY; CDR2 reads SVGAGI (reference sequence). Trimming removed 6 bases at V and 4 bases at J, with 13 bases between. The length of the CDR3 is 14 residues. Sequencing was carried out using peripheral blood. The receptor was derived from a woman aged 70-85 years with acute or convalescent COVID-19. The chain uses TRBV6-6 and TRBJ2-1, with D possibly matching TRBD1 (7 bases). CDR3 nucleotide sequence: TGTGCCAGCAGGCGGGACAGAACTTACAATGAGCAGTTCTTC. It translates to CASRRDRTYNEQFF.